This TCR beta chain was captured by sequencing in a study of CD8+ T cells in alopecia areata. From alopecia areata patients, lesional scalp punch biopsies and peripheral blood were collected. The sequencing template was cDNA reverse transcribed from extracted RNA. Assay: immunoSEQ multiplex PCR; the TCRdb copy retains only in-frame clones and omits some. The repertoire includes about 140,000 clones, around three fifths of them detected once, and nearly 6.5% sits in the top ten. This clone occurred a few times. The germline CDR1 and CDR2 sequences are SGHTA and FQGNSA. The CDR3 extends over 13 amino acids. V was pared by 5 bases and J by 5 bases, with 12 bases between.

The sequencing here drew on CD4+ T cells sorted from blood, taken at week 0. The sequence was collected from a human donor with alopecia areata. The rearrangement links TRBV7-2 to TRBJ2-5; D is perhaps TRBD1 (5 bases). CDR3 loop: CASSPQGMETQYF. The DNA of the CDR3 is TGTGCCAGCAGCCCCCAGGGAATGGAGACCCAGTACTTC.